Listed here are 26 T cell receptor beta chains from one sample, sequenced in a study of T cell repertoires in cytomegalovirus infection. TCRdb fed the reads into MiXCR, producing one record per CDR3 protein. The sample holds 600,000 to 700,000 distinct CDR3 sequences, roughly 33% seen once. Their recognized antigens are unknown. The material was cultured PBMCs, obtained from culture after CMV antigen stimulation. These receptors were obtained from a human donor in good health (CMV status not recorded). Some clones in this sample may be carry-over from other donors' samples.

J is TRBJ2-7 and V is TRBV4-3, with D hard to call. Trimming took 1 base from V and 6 from J, leaving 10 bases between them. The CDR3 totals 13 residues. Looked up from germline, CDR1 is LGHNA and CDR2 is YSLEER. This CDR3 reads CASSQAADREQYF. The CDR3 nucleotides read TGCGCCAGCAGCCAAGCCGCCGACCGCGAGCAGTACTTC.

This clonotype was counted a few times. This chain uses TRBV27 with TRBJ2-1, with D possibly being TRBD1 or TRBD2 (5 bases each). Germline V gene data show CDR1 as MNHEY and CDR2 as SMNVEV (reference sequence). The germline V and J ends were trimmed by 6 bases and 6 bases, with 15 bases remaining between them. The CDR3 is made up of 14 amino acids. The CDR3 is CASSRIGAGNEQFF. DNA of the CDR3: TGTGCCAGCAGCCGGATCGGGGCAGGCAATGAGCAGTTCTTC.

V is TRBV7-2 and J is TRBJ2-7, with TRBD1 matching over 9 bases. Per the germline V gene, CDR1 is SGHTA and CDR2 is FQGNSA. The CDR3 runs 15 residues. V shed 4 bases and J 2 bases; nucleotides not matched to a gene: 6. The CDR3 region has the DNA TGTGCCAGCAGCTCCCGGACAGGGGAGGCCTACGAGCAGTACTTC. This gives the protein CASSSRTGEAYEQYF.

This clonotype has more than one count but fewer than ten. The gene calls are TRBV6-2 or TRBV6-3 and TRBJ2-7; TRBD2 matches at 12 bases. The CDR3 has 15 residues. V trimming: 10 bases; J trimming: 5 bases; junction bases outside the gene matches: 12. Germline V gives CDR1 MNHEY, CDR2 SVGEGT. The CDR3 loop reads CATVLAGGPSHEQYF. CDR3 DNA: TGTGCCACAGTCCTAGCGGGAGGGCCATCCCACGAGCAGTACTTC.

V usage is TRBV20-1 and J usage is TRBJ1-2, with D unclear. The CDR3 has 13 residues. Germline CDR1 and CDR2: DFQATT and SNEGSKA (reference sequence). The V end lost 4 bases, the J end lost 3 bases, and 12 bases lay between the germline ends. CDR3: CSAISGLDYGYTF. Written as DNA, the CDR3 is TGCAGTGCTATATCCGGCCTAGACTATGGCTACACCTTC.

The table lists this clonotype with a few counts. The chain carries TRBV6-2 or TRBV6-3 and TRBJ1-1, with 8 bases matching TRBD1. After removal of 2 bases from V and 5 bases from J, the junction contained 10 bases not matched to a gene. Germline V gene sequence: CDR1 MNHEY, CDR2 SVGEGT. This CDR3 region has 16 residues. The DNA for the CDR3 is TGTGCCAGCAGTTACCCAACCCTCAGACAGGGGACTGAAGCTTTCTTT. It yields the protein CASSYPTLRQGTEAFF.

This clonotype was counted only a few times. The chain carries TRBV27 and TRBJ2-3; 8 bases align to TRBD1. J was trimmed by 7 bases and V by 3 bases; bases with no gene match: 6. The CDR3 is 14 amino acids. Per germline, CDR1 MNHEY and CDR2 SMNVEV (reference sequence). CDR3 nucleotide sequence: TGTGCCAGCAGTTTCTACGACAGGGGAAATACGCAGTATTTT. It encodes CASSFYDRGNTQYF.

This clonotype was seen only a few times. The chain couples TRBV14 to TRBJ2-3; D remains unclear. Per germline, CDR1 SGHDN and CDR2 FVKESK. V was cut by 4 bases and J by 2 bases, with 22 bases left in between. The CDR3 length is 18 residues. The CDR3 DNA follows: TGTGCCAGCAGCCCTCAATCAGGAGTTTTTTATTACACAGATACGCAGTATTTT. Amino acids: CASSPQSGVFYYTDTQYF.

This clonotype occurred a few times. V gene TRBV19 combines with J gene TRBJ2-1; the match to TRBD2 covers 9 bases. The CDR3 runs 15 residues. Germline V lookup: CDR1 LNHDA, CDR2 SQIVND (reference sequence). The ends lost 3 bases at V and 7 bases at J; junction bases unmatched: 7. Here the CDR3 DNA reads TGTGCCAGTAGTATTTTGGCGGGGGGGATGAATGAGCAGTTCTTC. It is translated as CASSILAGGMNEQFF.

The genes are TRBV29-1 and TRBJ2-3; D is possibly TRBD1 or TRBD2 (5 bases each). Germline values: CDR1 SQVTM, CDR2 ANQGSEA. This CDR3 is built from 17 residues. The V end lost 2 bases, the J end lost 4 bases, and 22 bases lay between the germline ends. The CDR3 reads CSVELGGGTSRADTQYF. DNA for the CDR3: TGCAGCGTTGAACTAGGAGGTGGGACGTCTAGGGCAGATACGCAGTATTTT.

The CDR3 sequence is CSAREQASNNEQFF. CDR3 coding DNA: TGCAGTGCTAGGGAGCAGGCGAGCAACAATGAGCAGTTCTTC. The gene calls are TRBV20-1 and TRBJ2-1; D remains ambiguous. This CDR3 has 14 residues. The ends were cut back, 3 bases at V and 5 bases at J, with 14 bases in the middle. CDR1 is DFQATT and CDR2 is SNEGSKA in the germline V gene (reference sequence).

The CDR3 DNA reads as TGTGCCAGCAGCCAAGTCCCCCAGGGGAATGGCTACACCTTC. This gives the protein CASSQVPQGNGYTF. The chain combines TRBV4-2 with TRBJ1-2; maybe TRBD1 (6 bases). Germline values: CDR1 LGHNA, CDR2 YNFKEQ. V was trimmed by 1 base and J by 6 bases, leaving 12 bases between them. The CDR3 has 14 amino acids.

At least ten counts were recorded for this clonotype. V usage is TRBV7-6 and J usage is TRBJ2-2; 10 nucleotides align to TRBD2. V was pared by 2 bases and J by 6 bases, with 3 bases of the junction left unmatched. The CDR3 sequence is 15 residues long. The germline V gene encodes CDR1 SGHVS and CDR2 FNYEAQ. The CDR3 region has the DNA TGTGCCAGCAGCTTACGGCTAGCGGGAGCCGGGGAGCTGTTTTTT. Amino acid sequence: CASSLRLAGAGELFF.

This clonotype was counted many times. This rearrangement joins TRBV7-2 to TRBJ2-3, with 12 bases fitting TRBD2. The CDR3 has 16 amino acids. CDR1 is SGHTA, CDR2 FQGNSA, per germline. V was pared by 8 bases and J by 0 bases, with 6 bases of the junction left unmatched. CDR3: CASGGLAGTSTDTQYF. In DNA, the CDR3 is TGTGCCAGCGGCGGACTAGCGGGGACTAGCACAGATACGCAGTATTTT. Complete variable domain (other parts from reference TRBV7-2 and TRBJ2-3): GAGVSQSPSNKVTEKGKDVELRCDPISGHTALYWYRQSLGQGLEFLIYFQGNSAPDKSGLPSDRFSAERTGGSVSTLTIQRTQQEDSAVYLCASGGLAGTSTDTQYFGPGTRLTVL.

This clonotype was seen at least ten times. The chain recombines TRBV7-2 with TRBJ2-4; 10 nucleotides match TRBD2. Germline values: CDR1 SGHTA, CDR2 FQGNSA. Germline trimming cut 3 bases from V and 1 base from J; bases unmatched to any gene: 9. The CDR3 is 18 amino acids. CDR3 DNA: TGTGCCAGCAGCTTTCCCAGGACGGGACTAGCGGCCAAAAACATTCAGTACTTC. Amino acid sequence: CASSFPRTGLAAKNIQYF.

This clonotype has a handful of counts. The conserved closing phenylalanine or tryptophan is absent in this CDR3, likely reflecting a read error. Because the CDR3's place on the DNA is in doubt, the DNA is left out and the CDR3 is given as listed by TCRdb. The chain uses TRBV23-1 and TRBJ1-4. TRBV23-1 is noted as an ORF with a role that remains uncertain. The CDR3 is made up of 15 amino acids, end residues included. CDR3 region: CASSQSPPARKPIHR.

V gene TRBV6-1 combines with J gene TRBJ2-1, with 8 bases fitting TRBD1. CDR1 and CDR2 (germline): MNHNS, SASEGT. This CDR3 is 16 amino acids long. V gave up 0 bases and J gave up 8 bases; unmatched junction bases: 9. The CDR3 DNA is TGTGCCAGCAGTGAAGCGTTGGGACAGGCCGGCTATGAGCAGTTCTTC. Translation gives CASSEALGQAGYEQFF.

The gene calls are TRBV18 and TRBJ2-1; TRBD2 matches 14 bases. Losses at the gene ends were 2 bases for V and 7 bases for J; bases not matched to a gene: 4. The CDR3 length is 16 residues. In germline, CDR1 is KGHSH, CDR2 LQKENI. CDR3 residues: CASSPGLAGGENEQFF. The CDR3, as DNA: TGTGCCAGCTCACCAGGACTAGCGGGAGGAGAAAATGAGCAGTTCTTC.

The genes are TRBV7-2 and TRBJ2-2, with D possibly being TRBD2 (6 bases). The CDR3 is made up of 12 amino acids. The V and J ends lost 7 bases and 7 bases respectively, with 10 bases between them. From germline, CDR1 is SGHTA and CDR2 FQGNSA. CDR3 in DNA: TGTGCCAGCACCTTCGGGAGCGGGGAGCTGTTTTTT. Its translation is CASTFGSGELFF.

This clonotype was picked up a small number of times. V gene TRBV6-1 combines with J gene TRBJ1-5; no reliable D call. This CDR3 has 13 amino acids. The germline CDR1 and CDR2 sequences are MNHNS and SASEGT. Trimming cost V 2 bases and J 5 bases, with 7 bases left between them. The DNA for the CDR3 is TGTGCCAGCAGTGAAAAAAGGGATCAGCCCCAGCATTTT. Its translation is CASSEKRDQPQHF.

CDR3 DNA: TGTGCCAGTAGTTTCCTGACAGGGGGGGATTCACCCCTCCACTTT. Protein product: CASSFLTGGDSPLHF. This sequence joins TRBV19 and TRBJ1-6; 9 nucleotides align to TRBD1. Germline assignment: CDR1 LNHDA and CDR2 SQIVND (reference sequence). The ends lost 5 bases at V and 8 bases at J; junction bases unmatched: 7. The length of the CDR3 is 15 residues.

The chain links TRBV5-6 to TRBJ1-2, with TRBD1 as a possible D gene (5 bases). Germline-derived CDR1 and CDR2 are SGHDT and YYEEEE. V dropped 0 bases and J dropped 4 bases, with 13 bases sitting between them. This CDR3 has 15 residues. For the CDR3, the DNA is TGTGCCAGCAGCTTGGAGTTCAGGGTTGCCTATGGCTACACCTTC. This gives the protein CASSLEFRVAYGYTF.

This sequence joins TRBV19 and TRBJ2-1; no firm D call. The germline V and J ends were trimmed by 3 bases and 5 bases, with 8 bases remaining between them. CDR1 is LNHDA, CDR2 SQIVND, per germline (reference sequence). There are 13 residues in the CDR3. The CDR3 coding sequence is TGTGCCAGTAGTATGGAAGGTCACAATGAGCAGTTCTTC. Translating gives CASSMEGHNEQFF.

This clonotype was seen more than once but under ten times. The J gene is TRBJ1-2, the V gene TRBV5-1; TRBD1 agrees at 8 bases. The CDR3 consists of 18 residues. Trimming cost V 2 bases and J 4 bases; bases outside gene matches: 16. The germline gives CDR1 SGHRS, CDR2 YFSETQ. CDR3 residues: CASSFYGTGMGAGYGYTF. The CDR3 nucleotides read TGCGCCAGCAGCTTTTACGGGACAGGAATGGGAGCAGGCTATGGCTACACCTTC. The full variable domain, its missing parts supplied by reference TRBV5-1 and TRBJ1-2, is KAGVTQTPRYLIKTRGQQVTLSCSPISGHRSVSWYQQTPGQGLQFLFEYFSETQRNKGNFPGRFSGRQFSNSRSEMNVSTLELGDSALYLCASSFYGTGMGAGYGYTFGSGTRLTVV.

The V gene is TRBV7-2, the J gene TRBJ2-1, with 10 nucleotides matching TRBD2. The germline gives CDR1 SGHTA, CDR2 FQGNSA. The CDR3 extends over 16 amino acids. With 1 base clipped from V and 7 bases from J, the junction kept 7 bases outside the gene matches. CDR3 in DNA: TGTGCCAGCAGCTTAGGGGGTAGCGGGAGGTGGAATGAGCAGTTCTTC. It yields the protein CASSLGGSGRWNEQFF.

The genes are TRBV7-9 and TRBJ2-1; D perhaps matches TRBD2 (6 bases). The germline CDR1 and CDR2 sequences are SEHNR and FQNEAQ (reference sequence). The CDR3 has 18 amino acids. Trimming removed 1 base at V and 4 bases at J, with 20 bases between. CDR3 DNA sequence: TGTGCCAGCAGCTTAGGAGGGTACGGGACTGCGACATACAATGAGCAGTTCTTC. It translates to CASSLGGYGTATYNEQFF.